The T cell receptor beta chain described here comes from a study of T cell responses to AZD1222 COVID-19 vaccine. Study-wide points: Seropositive status at baseline applied to only a handful of AZD1222 recipients.

Only in-frame clones appear in the TCRdb table, and some are missing; sequencing was by immunoSEQ multiplex PCR. This table has approximately 150,000 clones, about nine tenths appearing once. In regard to this clone: The antigen remains undetermined.

CDR3 size: 13 residues. Germline CDR1 and CDR2: SEHNR and FQNEAQ (reference sequence). The V end was cut by 3 bases, the J end by 1 base, with 6 bases between. The chain employs TRBV7-9 and TRBJ1-1; D is unresolved. The clonotype originates from an adult in good health. The material sequenced was peripheral blood, taken on day 0 of AZD1222 vaccination. The CDR3 DNA is TGTGCCAGCAGCTTGGAGGGGAACACTGAAGCTTTCTTT. Translation gives CASSLEGNTEAFF.